What follows are 15 T cell receptor beta chains derived from one specimen sequenced in a study of response to subunit inactivated influenza vaccine. Using its own MiXCR run on the RT-PCR reads, TCRdb lists one record per CDR3 protein. The sample lists under 800,000 distinct CDR3 sequences, around 13% occurring once. This sample comprised PBMCs from blood, obtained less than 15 days before vaccination. The source of these receptors is a man aged 45-65 years who received an inactivated influenza vaccine.

CDR3 DNA: TGTGCCAGCACGTTTAGCGGGAGGGCCGGGGATACGCAGTATTTT. It translates to CASTFSGRAGDTQYF. The chain combines TRBV2 with TRBJ2-3; the match to TRBD2 covers 11 bases. Germline trimming cut 7 bases from V and 6 bases from J; bases unmatched to any gene: 9. Germline lookup yields CDR1 SNHLY and CDR2 FYNNEI. The CDR3 sequence is 15 residues long.

The table lists this clonotype with many counts. The J gene is TRBJ2-5, the V gene TRBV11-2; weak D call: TRBD2 (6 bases). Germline V lookup: CDR1 SGHAT, CDR2 FQNNGV. Trimming took 0 bases from V and 9 from J, leaving 23 bases between them. The CDR3 has 17 residues. The DNA for the CDR3 is TGTGCCAGCAGCTTAGATAAGGCGGAGGGCGAACGGAGGGCCCAGTACTTC. This gives the protein CASSLDKAEGERRAQYF.

The chain is built from TRBV27 and TRBJ2-1; TRBD2 matches at 13 bases. Germline V gene data show CDR1 as MNHEY and CDR2 as SMNVEV (reference sequence). The V and J ends lost 5 bases and 9 bases, in that order; junction bases with no gene match: 13. CDR3 length equals 17 residues. The CDR3 region is CASSGLGLAGYPGEQFF. The DNA of the CDR3 is TGTGCCAGCAGTGGGTTGGGACTAGCGGGATACCCCGGTGAGCAGTTCTTC.

This clonotype was recorded at least ten times. The V and J genes are TRBV9 and TRBJ2-1; 14 bases line up with TRBD2. The CDR3 extends over 16 amino acids. CDR1 is SGDLS and CDR2 is YYNGEE in the germline V gene. Losses at the gene ends were 7 bases for V and 10 bases for J; bases not matched to a gene: 13. Here the CDR3 reads CASLPGTSGGVGEQFF. CDR3 nucleotide sequence: TGTGCCAGCCTGCCGGGGACTAGCGGGGGAGTTGGGGAGCAGTTCTTC. Combining the CDR3 with reference TRBV9 and TRBJ2-1 gives the whole variable domain DSGVTQTPKHLITATGQRVTLRCSPRSGDLSVYWYQQSLDQGLQFLIQYYNGEERAKGNILERFSAQQFPDLHSELNLSSLELGDSALYFCASLPGTSGGVGEQFFGPGTRLTVL.

This clonotype was found many times. The rearrangement uses TRBV18 and TRBJ1-5; D remains ambiguous. Germline CDR1 KGHSH, CDR2 LQKENI. This CDR3 comprises 14 residues. The V gene lost 8 bases and the J gene lost 0 bases, with 11 bases spanning the gap. The CDR3 coding sequence is TGTGCCAGCAGCCCCAGTGGTAGCAATCAGCCCCAGCATTTT. Its protein is CASSPSGSNQPQHF.

This clonotype was counted only a few times. The chain uses TRBV3-1 and TRBJ2-2; D unclear. The length of the CDR3 is 14 residues. Trimming took 4 bases from V and 3 from J, leaving 9 bases between them. Germline V gene sequence: CDR1 LGHDT, CDR2 YNNKEL (reference sequence). The CDR3 DNA is TGTGCCAGCAGCCCCCGGCTCGACACCGGGGAGCTGTTTTTT. Protein: CASSPRLDTGELFF.

This clonotype showed up just a few times. This rearrangement joins TRBV11-2 to TRBJ1-2; unclear D gene. This CDR3 is built from 15 residues. Trimming shortened V by 5 bases and J by 8 bases, and 21 bases separated the two germline ends. In germline, CDR1 is SGHAT, CDR2 FQNNGV. The CDR3 loop is CASSEMGFYSQGYTF. CDR3 bases: TGTGCCAGCAGCGAAATGGGATTTTACAGCCAAGGCTACACCTTC.

This clonotype was counted a few times. The V call is TRBV28, the J call TRBJ2-7; unclear D gene. Germline assignment: CDR1 MDHEN and CDR2 SYDVKM. V lost 5 bases to trimming and J lost 2 bases, with 10 bases between them. The CDR3 is made up of 13 amino acids. The CDR3 DNA sequence: TGTGCCAGCAGTAGTAATAGCCCCTACGAGCAGTACTTC. Its translation: CASSSNSPYEQYF.

This clonotype has only a few counts. V usage is TRBV29-1 and J usage is TRBJ1-1; D remains ambiguous. The CDR3 consists of 12 residues. The V gene lost 7 bases and the J gene lost 2 bases, with 11 bases spanning the gap. Per the germline V gene, CDR1 is SQVTM and CDR2 is ANQGSEA. CDR3 bases: TGCAGCGCTGCATACAGCAACACTGAAGCTTTCTTT. Translated: CSAAYSNTEAFF. The full variable domain, rest sourced from reference TRBV29-1 and TRBJ1-1, is SAVISQKPSRDICQRGTSLTIQCQVDSQVTMMFWYRQQPGQSLTLIATANQGSEATYESGFVIDKFPISRPNLTFSTLTVSNMSPEDSSIYLCSAAYSNTEAFFGQGTRLTVV.

This clonotype occurred once. The rearrangement joins TRBV12-3 or TRBV12-4 to TRBJ2-1; a possible D gene is TRBD1 (6 bases). The CDR3 has 13 amino acids. With 6 bases removed from V and 10 bases from J, the gap between germline ends came to 16 bases. In DNA, the CDR3 is TGTGCCAGCAGCAATACAAGGGGGACAGAGCAGTTCTTC. Protein product: CASSNTRGTEQFF.

This clonotype was observed a handful of times. The chain recombines TRBV20-1 with TRBJ2-7; D gene uncertain. This CDR3 region has 11 residues. Germline assignment: CDR1 DFQATT and CDR2 SNEGSKA (reference sequence). The V and J ends lost 6 bases and 7 bases respectively, with 13 bases between them. The CDR3 reads CSAFDRSEQYF. DNA of the CDR3: TGCAGTGCCTTCGATAGAAGTGAGCAGTACTTC.

The chain has TRBV4-1 and TRBJ1-5, with 10 positions matching TRBD1. This CDR3 is built from 17 residues. J gave up 4 bases and V 1 base, and 7 bases lay outside the gene matches. In germline, CDR1 is MGHRA, CDR2 YSYEKL. For the CDR3, the DNA is TGCGCCAGCAGCCAAGTTTTGGGACAGGGGAATAATCAGCCCCAGCATTTT. Translated: CASSQVLGQGNNQPQHF.

This clonotype has more than one count but fewer than ten. The chain couples TRBV25-1 to TRBJ2-1, with 8 bases that match TRBD1. This CDR3 comprises 16 residues. CDR1 and CDR2 (germline): MGHDK, SYGVNS. V was pared by 4 bases and J by 4 bases, with 9 bases of the junction left unmatched. CDR3 amino acids: CASSGPRDRRYNEQFF. The CDR3 DNA follows: TGTGCCAGCAGTGGACCCCGGGACAGGAGGTACAATGAGCAGTTCTTC.

This clonotype was observed a few times. The chain has TRBV6-5 and TRBJ1-5, with D uncertain. CDR1 and CDR2 from the germline V gene are MNHEY and SVGAGI. CDR3 size: 13 residues. V was pared by 0 bases and J by 3 bases, with 3 bases between. The CDR3 bases are TGTGCCAGCAGTTACTCAATCAATCAGCCCCAGCATTTT. Residues: CASSYSINQPQHF.

This clonotype was seen repeatedly, ten times or more. The chain employs TRBV5-1 and TRBJ1-4; the D is unclear. V lost 0 bases and J 7 bases, leaving 4 bases between the germline ends. Per germline, CDR1 SGHRS and CDR2 YFSETQ. This CDR3 is built from 12 residues. The CDR3 bases are TGCGCCAGCAGCTTGGGAGGTGAAAAACTGTTTTTT. This translates into CASSLGGEKLFF.